Listed below are T cell receptor beta chains from one sample, sequenced in a study of shared clonotypes between healthy human individuals. The table came from immunoSEQ multiplex PCR; TCRdb's copy has only in-frame clones and leaves some out. The table lists about 750,000 clones, 85% to 95% of them singletons. Sequenced input: naive CD8+ T cells sorted from blood. These receptors were taken from a young man in good health. Each CDR3 is given with its conserved first and last residue. The D gene is left open where the match is weak. Clone size appears in some rows only: once, few, many, or a class for an expanded clone.

>TRBJ1-5|TRBV5-5|.|TRBD1
CASSEDRADQPQHF
TGTGCCAGCAGCGAAGACAGGGCGGATCAGCCCCAGCATTTT
>TRBJ2-1|TRBV19|.|TRBD2
CASSISSGSSNEQFF
TGTGCCAGTAGTATTTCTAGCGGGAGTAGTAATGAGCAGTTCTTC
>TRBJ1-2|TRBV4-1|.|.
CASSPGDTNPYGYTF
TGCGCCAGCAGCCCCGGGGACACCAACCCCTATGGCTACACCTTC
>TRBJ2-7|TRBV27|.|TRBD1
CASSMTGIPTYEQYF
TGTGCCAGCAGTATGACAGGGATTCCCACCTACGAGCAGTACTTC
>TRBJ2-2|TRBV7-2|.|.
CASSLPGGELFF
TGTGCCAGCAGCTTGCCGGGGGGGGAGCTGTTTTTT
>TRBJ2-7|TRBV19|.|.
CASRGRDRTSYEQYF
TGTGCCAGTAGGGGCCGGGACCGCACCTCCTACGAGCAGTACTTC
>TRBJ2-7|TRBV5-4|.|TRBD2
CASSNPSGSSSYEQYF
TGTGCCAGCAGCAACCCTAGCGGTAGTAGCTCCTACGAGCAGTACTTC
>TRBJ2-1|TRBV7-8|.|.
CASSSPPGASSYNEQFF
TGTGCCAGCAGCTCACCCCCCGGGGCAAGCTCCTACAATGAGCAGTTCTTC
>TRBJ1-2|TRBV6-5|once|.
CASSFASGRHYGYTF
TGTGCCAGCAGTTTTGCCTCGGGACGACACTATGGCTACACCTTC
>TRBJ2-7|TRBV7-9|.|.
CASSPSEPYEQYF
TGTGCCAGCAGCCCTTCAGAGCCCTACGAGCAGTACTTC
>TRBJ2-3|TRBV27|.|.
CASKSNTDTQYF
TGTGCCAGCAAGTCCAACACAGATACGCAGTATTTT
>TRBJ2-7|TRBV6-1|once|.
CASSGIRGEQYF
TGTGCCAGCAGCGGGATACGGGGGGAGCAGTACTTC
>TRBJ2-5|TRBV7-5|.|.
CVRSSPGTSGRDQETQYF
TGTGTCAGAAGCTCCCCCGGGACTAGCGGGAGGGACCAAGAGACCCAGTACTTC
>TRBJ2-7|TRBV4-3|.|.
CASSQDNGAYEQYF
TGCGCCAGCAGCCAAGATAACGGAGCCTACGAGCAGTACTTC
>TRBJ2-5|TRBV27|.|.
CASGPGHAQETQYF
TGTGCCAGCGGACCGGGACACGCCCAAGAGACCCAGTACTTC
>TRBJ2-3|TRBV28|.|.
CASSIIRDTQYF
TGTGCCAGCAGTATCATAAGAGATACGCAGTATTTT
>TRBJ1-2|TRBV7-2|.|TRBD1
CASRETGGNYGYTF
TGTGCCAGCAGAGAAACAGGGGGCAACTATGGCTACACCTTC
>TRBJ2-2|TRBV7-9|.|.
CASSTLPGRNTGELFF
TGTGCCAGCAGCACATTACCGGGACGGAACACCGGGGAGCTGTTTTTT
>TRBJ1-1|TRBV12-5|few|.
CASGLDREAFF
TGTGCTAGTGGTTTGGACCGTGAAGCTTTCTTT
>TRBJ2-1|TRBV11-2|.|TRBD2
CASSVSGRDEQFF
TGTGCCAGCAGCGTTAGCGGGAGAGATGAGCAGTTCTTC
>TRBJ2-5|TRBV5-5|.|TRBD1
CASSLDRGRETQYF
TGTGCCAGCAGCTTGGACAGGGGGCGGGAGACCCAGTACTTC
>TRBJ2-1|TRBV29-1|few|TRBD2
CSVERLASEQFF
TGCAGCGTTGAAAGACTAGCTAGTGAGCAGTTCTTC
>TRBJ1-4|TRBV2|.|TRBD1
CASRGTGGMAATNEKLFF
TGTGCCAGCAGGGGGACAGGGGGTATGGCGGCAACTAATGAAAAACTGTTTTTT
>TRBJ1-2|TRBV27|.|.
CASSLGENYGYTF
TGTGCCAGCAGTTTAGGAGAGAACTATGGCTACACCTTC
>TRBJ2-3|TRBV5-4|.|.
CASSAATIGTDTQYF
TGTGCCAGCAGTGCCGCAACTATCGGCACAGATACGCAGTATTTT
>TRBJ2-7|TRBV29-1|.|TRBD1
CSVESTGGSYEQYF
TGCAGCGTTGAAAGTACAGGGGGCTCCTACGAGCAGTACTTC
>TRBJ1-2|TRBV23-1|.|.
CASSQSLGEANYGYTF
TGCGCCAGCAGTCAATCTTTAGGGGAGGCTAACTATGGCTACACCTTC
>TRBJ2-7|TRBV19|.|TRBD2
CASKSAGGSYEQYF
TGTGCCAGTAAGTCAGCGGGAGGCTCCTACGAGCAGTACTTC
>TRBJ2-7|TRBV27|.|.
CASSLSEGDSYEQYF
TGTGCCAGCAGTTTATCGGAGGGGGACTCCTACGAGCAGTACTTC
>TRBJ1-1|TRBV5-1|.|.
CASSPPRLGTSNTEAFF
TGCGCCAGCAGCCCCCCCCGGTTGGGCACGTCTAACACTGAAGCTTTCTTT
>TRBJ2-1|TRBV5-1|.|.
CASSRYGDGNEQFF
TGCGCCAGCAGTCGTTACGGGGATGGCAATGAGCAGTTCTTC
>TRBJ2-1|TRBV27|.|TRBD2
CASSLYGGNEQFF
TGTGCCAGCAGTTTATACGGGGGGAATGAGCAGTTCTTC
>TRBJ2-7|TRBV27|.|.
CASSLRNTYEQYF
TGTGCCAGCAGTTTACGGAATACCTACGAGCAGTACTTC
>TRBJ2-3|TRBV5-4|.|.
CASSSDPPEVADTQYF
TGTGCCAGCAGCTCGGACCCCCCCGAGGTTGCAGATACGCAGTATTTT
>TRBJ1-4|TRBV21-1|.|.
CASSKSQTGGDEKLFF
TGTGCCAGCAGCAAAAGCCAGACAGGGGGCGATGAAAAACTGTTTTTT
>TRBJ2-3|TRBV7-3|.|.
CASSLTSWDTQYF
TGTGCCAGCAGCTTAACTTCATGGGATACGCAGTATTTT
>TRBJ2-1|TRBV15|.|.
CATSRGTTNDEQFF
TGTGCCACCAGCAGAGGGACTACAAACGATGAGCAGTTCTTC
>TRBJ2-7|TRBV7-6|.|.
CASSSYGPGYEQYF
TGTGCCAGCAGCTCTTACGGCCCAGGCTACGAGCAGTACTTC
>TRBJ2-7|TRBV6-6|.|TRBD1
CASSDPRTGLYEQYF
TGTGCCAGCAGTGACCCCCGGACAGGGCTCTACGAGCAGTACTTC
>TRBJ1-1|TRBV7-2|.|TRBD1
CASSLTTGGDTEAFF
TGTGCCAGCAGCTTGACAACAGGGGGGGACACTGAAGCTTTCTTT
>TRBJ2-3|TRBV10-2|.|TRBD2
CASNQPGLAGLSTDTQYF
TGCGCCAGCAATCAACCGGGACTAGCGGGCCTTAGCACAGATACGCAGTATTTT
>TRBJ1-5|TRBV5-8|.|.
CASSPWTAISNQPQHF
TGTGCCAGCAGCCCCTGGACAGCGATAAGCAATCAGCCCCAGCATTTT
>TRBJ2-1|TRBV6-6|.|.
CASSYSTWNEQFF
TGTGCCAGCAGTTACTCCACTTGGAATGAGCAGTTCTTC
>TRBJ2-7|TRBV9|.|TRBD2
CASSASGRSYEQYF
TGTGCCAGCAGCGCGAGCGGGAGGTCCTACGAGCAGTACTTC
>TRBJ2-7|TRBV6-5|.|TRBD1
CASSSVAGQEKYF
TGTGCCAGCAGTTCCGTAGCCGGACAGGAGAAGTACTTC
>TRBJ1-1|TRBV11-2|few|.
CASSFNTEAFF
TGTGCCAGCAGCTTTAACACTGAAGCTTTCTTT
>TRBJ2-7|TRBV7-9|.|.
CASRDITGAGEQYF
TGTGCCAGCAGAGACATAACGGGGGCGGGTGAGCAGTACTTC
>TRBJ2-7|TRBV7-9|.|.
CASSYVTGGVRDYEQYF
TGTGCCAGCAGCTACGTGACCGGAGGAGTACGGGACTACGAGCAGTACTTC
>TRBJ1-2|TRBV5-1|.|.
CASSPAPPADNYGYTF
TGCGCCAGCAGCCCAGCCCCCCCGGCCGATAACTATGGCTACACCTTC
>TRBJ2-5|TRBV7-3|once|TRBD2
CASSLTSGGLASETQYF
TGTGCCAGCAGCTTAACAAGCGGGGGACTAGCCTCAGAGACCCAGTACTTC
>TRBJ2-3|TRBV4-1|once|.
CASSPQEADTQYF
TGCGCCAGCAGCCCTCAAGAGGCAGATACGCAGTATTTT